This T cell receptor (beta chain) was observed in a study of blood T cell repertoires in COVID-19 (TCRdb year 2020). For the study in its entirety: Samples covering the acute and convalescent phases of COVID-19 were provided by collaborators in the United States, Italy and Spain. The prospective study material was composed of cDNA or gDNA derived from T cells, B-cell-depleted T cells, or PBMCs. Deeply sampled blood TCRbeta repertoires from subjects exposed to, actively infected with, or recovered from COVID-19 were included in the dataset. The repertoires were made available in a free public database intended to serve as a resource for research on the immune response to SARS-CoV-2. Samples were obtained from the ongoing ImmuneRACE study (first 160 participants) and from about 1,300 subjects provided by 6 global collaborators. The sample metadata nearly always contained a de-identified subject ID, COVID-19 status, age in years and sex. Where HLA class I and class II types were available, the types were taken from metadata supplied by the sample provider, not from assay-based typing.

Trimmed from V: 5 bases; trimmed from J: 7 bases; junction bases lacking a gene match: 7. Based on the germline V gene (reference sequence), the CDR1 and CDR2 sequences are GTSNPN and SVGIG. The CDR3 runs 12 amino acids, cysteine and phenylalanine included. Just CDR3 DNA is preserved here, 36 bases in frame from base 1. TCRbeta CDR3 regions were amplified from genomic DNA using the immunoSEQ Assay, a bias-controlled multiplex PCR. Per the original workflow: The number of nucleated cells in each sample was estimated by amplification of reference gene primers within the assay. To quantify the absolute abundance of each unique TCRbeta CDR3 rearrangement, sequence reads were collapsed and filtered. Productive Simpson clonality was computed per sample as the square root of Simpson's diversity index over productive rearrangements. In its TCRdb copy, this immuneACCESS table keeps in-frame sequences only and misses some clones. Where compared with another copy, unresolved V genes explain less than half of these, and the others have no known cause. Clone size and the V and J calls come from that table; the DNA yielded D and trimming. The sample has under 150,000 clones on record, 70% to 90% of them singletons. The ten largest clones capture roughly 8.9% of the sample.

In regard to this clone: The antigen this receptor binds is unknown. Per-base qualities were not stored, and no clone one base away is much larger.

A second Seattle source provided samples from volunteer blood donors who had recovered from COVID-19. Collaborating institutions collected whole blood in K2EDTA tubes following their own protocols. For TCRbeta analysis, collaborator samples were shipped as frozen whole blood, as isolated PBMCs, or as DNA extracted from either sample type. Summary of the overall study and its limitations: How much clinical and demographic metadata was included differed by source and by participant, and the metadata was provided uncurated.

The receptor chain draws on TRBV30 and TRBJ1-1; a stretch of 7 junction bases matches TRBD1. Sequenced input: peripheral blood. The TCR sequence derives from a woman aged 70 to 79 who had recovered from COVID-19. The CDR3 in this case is CAWGTGDGEAFF. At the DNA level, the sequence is TGTGCCTGGGGAACAGGGGACGGTGAAGCTTTCTTT.